One and the same sample provided the 21 T cell receptor beta chains below, sequenced in a study of technical replicates of blood from several donors. Here immunoSEQ multiplex PCR was the method, and the copy in TCRdb shows in-frame clones only, minus some. The sample yields around 68,000 clones, approximately 97% seen once. Sequencing was performed on T cells isolated from PBMCs. The origin of the receptors is a human donor in good health.

This clone appeared once. The chain is built from TRBV7-2 and TRBJ2-7, with TRBD2 identical over 8 bases. The CDR3 spans 14 residues. The germline CDR1 and CDR2 sequences are SGHTA and FQGNSA. Germline trimming cut 1 base from V and 1 base from J; bases unmatched to any gene: 0. CDR3 DNA: TGTGCCAGCAGCTTAGTAGCGGGGTCCTACGAGCAGTACTTC. This translates into CASSLVAGSYEQYF.

The chain carries TRBV7-8 and TRBJ2-2; the match to TRBD1 covers 7 bases. Germline-derived CDR1 and CDR2 are SGHVS and FQNEAQ. The CDR3 runs 14 residues. The trim removed 4 bases at V and 1 base at J, leaving 0 bases unmatched. The CDR3 sequence: CASSWDRNTGELFF. CDR3 DNA: TGTGCCAGCAGCTGGGACAGGAACACCGGGGAGCTGTTTTTT.

A note on this clone: One end of the junction does not line up with germline, which may come from a read error. This sequence joins TRBV9 and TRBJ2-2; 7 positions agree with TRBD2. This CDR3 region has 15 residues. CDR1 is SGDLS and CDR2 is YYNGEE in the germline V gene. The CDR3 is CASSVGTSATGELLF. CDR3 in DNA: TGTGCCAGCAGCGTAGGTACTAGCGCCACCGGGGAGCTGCTTTTT.

The chain combines TRBV5-1 with TRBJ1-1; weak D call: TRBD1 (6 bases). V was cut by 4 bases and J by 1 base, with 17 bases left in between. The CDR3 has 16 residues. Germline CDR1 SGHRS, CDR2 YFSETQ. CDR3 in amino acids: CASSLQPRQANTEAFF. Here the CDR3 DNA reads TGCGCCAGCAGCCTTCAACCCCGACAGGCGAACACTGAAGCTTTCTTT. Full variable domain (remainder filled in from reference TRBV5-1 and TRBJ1-1): KAGVTQTPRYLIKTRGQQVTLSCSPISGHRSVSWYQQTPGQGLQFLFEYFSETQRNKGNFPGRFSGRQFSNSRSEMNVSTLELGDSALYLCASSLQPRQANTEAFFGQGTRLTVV.

J is TRBJ2-2 and V is TRBV29-1, with TRBD1 matching over 7 bases. V dropped 4 bases and J dropped 4; count of bases not matched to a gene: 24. The CDR3 is made up of 20 amino acids. Germline-derived CDR1 and CDR2 are SQVTM and ANQGSEA. The DNA for the CDR3 is TGCAGCGTTGCTGCCAGCTCCCCATTTAGACAGGGCCCATTCACCGGGGAGCTGTTTTTT. Residues: CSVAASSPFRQGPFTGELFF.

The genes are TRBV11-2 and TRBJ2-7; D remains ambiguous. Germline V CDR1 and CDR2: SGHAT, FQNNGV. V was shortened by 8 bases and J by 0 bases, with 11 bases between the two germline ends. The CDR3 is 13 amino acids. DNA for the CDR3: TGTGCCAGCGGTCTACAGAGCTCCTACGAGCAGTACTTC. Residues: CASGLQSSYEQYF.

V gene TRBV28 combines with J gene TRBJ2-1, with D tentatively TRBD2 (5 bases). Germline V gives CDR1 MDHEN, CDR2 SYDVKM. The CDR3 spans 11 residues. The V end was cut by 9 bases, the J end by 9 bases, with 12 bases between. CDR3 nucleotides: TGTGCCAGTACTAGTTCGGGTGAGCAGTTCTTC. Translated: CASTSSGEQFF.

The chain carries TRBV9 and TRBJ2-7, with a weak D call TRBD2 (5 bases). This CDR3 spans 14 amino acids. V dropped 0 bases and J dropped 3 bases, with 10 bases sitting between them. Germline lookup yields CDR1 SGDLS and CDR2 YYNGEE. CDR3 bases: TGTGCCAGCAGCGTAGAGGGTAGCGACTACGAGCAGTACTTC. Protein: CASSVEGSDYEQYF.

Here the CDR3 reads CASSVGHNTGELFF. CDR3 coding DNA: TGTGCCAGCAGCGTAGGACATAACACCGGGGAGCTGTTTTTT. The chain recombines TRBV9 with TRBJ2-2; D not certain. Deletions cut 0 bases from V and 2 bases from J, with 5 bases between. The CDR3 consists of 14 residues. Germline-derived CDR1 and CDR2 are SGDLS and YYNGEE. The entire variable domain, with the rest obtained from reference TRBV9 and TRBJ2-2, is as follows: DSGVTQTPKHLITATGQRVTLRCSPRSGDLSVYWYQQSLDQGLQFLIQYYNGEERAKGNILERFSAQQFPDLHSELNLSSLELGDSALYFCASSVGHNTGELFFGEGSRLTVL.

The CDR3 bases are TGTGCCAGCAGTACGCCAACAGCGGGACCCACAGATACGCAGTATTTT. This sequence encodes CASSTPTAGPTDTQYF. The chain combines TRBV28 with TRBJ2-3; 7 nucleotides agree with TRBD2. The CDR3 is 16 amino acids. V gave up 5 bases and J gave up 2 bases; unmatched junction bases: 10. Germline V gives CDR1 MDHEN, CDR2 SYDVKM.

This chain uses TRBV5-1 with TRBJ2-3; D perhaps matches TRBD1 (5 bases). V shed 2 bases and J shed 2 bases, with 12 bases lying between them. The CDR3 runs to 15 residues. Per the germline V gene, CDR1 is SGHRS and CDR2 is YFSETQ. CDR3 nucleotides: TGCGCCAGCAGCTTAGGCAGGGTAAACACAGATACGCAGTATTTT. Amino acids: CASSLGRVNTDTQYF.

This chain connects TRBV6-5 to TRBJ1-1, with D possibly matching TRBD1 (5 bases). The CDR3 has 14 residues. From germline, CDR1 is MNHEY and CDR2 SVGAGI. Trimming took 0 bases from V and 8 from J, leaving 13 bases between them. The CDR3 nucleotides read TGTGCCAGCAGTTACTCGGGACTTCAGGAGGAAGCTTTCTTT. Its protein product is CASSYSGLQEEAFF.

J is TRBJ2-7 and V is TRBV13, with 10 positions matching TRBD1. Germline CDR1 reads PRHDT; CDR2 reads FYEKMQ (reference sequence). V shed 1 base, J shed 6 bases, and the junction held 3 bases outside the gene matches. This CDR3 has 14 amino acids. CDR3 sequence reads: CASSLEDRGREQYF. CDR3 coding DNA: TGTGCCAGCAGCTTAGAAGACAGGGGGCGCGAGCAGTACTTC.

This clone was counted once. The V and J genes are TRBV7-2 and TRBJ1-2, with 9 bases that match TRBD1. This CDR3 is built from 13 residues. V trimming: 6 bases; J trimming: 8 bases; junction bases outside the gene matches: 7. Germline loops: CDR1 SGHTA, CDR2 FQGNSA. The CDR3 DNA reads as TGTGCCAGCAGTCAACAGGGGGCGAGCGGCTACACCTTC. This codes for CASSQQGASGYTF.

The chain uses TRBV6-5 and TRBJ2-1, with 10 bases that match TRBD2. Germline assignment: CDR1 MNHEY and CDR2 SVGAGI. After removal of 6 bases from V and 9 bases from J, the junction contained 8 bases not matched to a gene. The CDR3 extends over 14 amino acids. CDR3 DNA sequence: TGTGCCAGCAGCCCTAGCGGGAGTCGATCTGAGCAGTTCTTC. Translation gives CASSPSGSRSEQFF.

The rearrangement joins TRBV6-5 to TRBJ1-2; 11 bases line up with TRBD1. The CDR3 is 14 amino acids. Germline values: CDR1 MNHEY, CDR2 SVGAGI. V was clipped by 5 bases and J by 2 bases; unmatched bases: 1. CDR3 residues: CASSRTGGNYGYTF. As DNA, the CDR3 is TGTGCCAGCAGTAGGACAGGGGGCAACTATGGCTACACCTTC.

The chain carries TRBV5-1 and TRBJ2-1, with 7 bases fitting TRBD1. Looked up from germline, CDR1 is SGHRS and CDR2 is YFSETQ. This CDR3 has 16 residues. V shed 1 base, J shed 5 bases, and the junction held 9 bases outside the gene matches. The CDR3 protein is CASSLTPGQINNEQFF. The CDR3 bases are TGCGCCAGCAGCTTGACGCCGGGACAGATTAACAATGAGCAGTTCTTC.

This chain connects TRBV7-9 to TRBJ2-7; D perhaps matches TRBD1 (6 bases). The V gene lost 1 base and the J gene lost 2 bases, with 9 bases spanning the gap. CDR3 length: 14 residues. In germline, CDR1 is SEHNR, CDR2 FQNEAQ (reference sequence). CDR3 residues: CASSLEGVAYEQYF. CDR3 DNA: TGTGCCAGCAGCTTAGAGGGGGTGGCCTACGAGCAGTACTTC.

V gene TRBV11-3 combines with J gene TRBJ2-3, with D tentatively TRBD2 (6 bases). Trimming removed 5 bases at V and 2 bases at J, with 20 bases between. Germline CDR1 reads SGHNT; CDR2 reads YENEEA. This CDR3 has 17 residues. CDR3 in amino acids: CASSLRLDQRATDTQYF. The CDR3 DNA sequence: TGTGCCAGCAGCCTCCGACTAGATCAGAGGGCCACAGATACGCAGTATTTT.

V is TRBV7-2 and J is TRBJ2-7; 9 bases line up with TRBD2. The germline CDR1 and CDR2 sequences are SGHTA and FQGNSA. The CDR3 is made up of 15 amino acids. The ends lost 0 bases at V and 0 bases at J; junction bases unmatched: 0. The CDR3 here is CASSLAAGGSYEQYF. CDR3 nucleotide sequence: TGTGCCAGCAGCTTAGCAGCGGGAGGCTCCTACGAGCAGTACTTC.

The chain combines TRBV25-1 with TRBJ2-4, with D maybe TRBD2 (6 bases). V was cut by 3 bases and J by 9 bases, with 12 bases left in between. The length of the CDR3 is 13 residues. Germline CDR1 reads MGHDK; CDR2 reads SYGVNS. The CDR3 DNA reads as TGTGCCAGCAGTGATCGGGAGTTTATCATTCAGTACTTC. Protein product: CASSDREFIIQYF.